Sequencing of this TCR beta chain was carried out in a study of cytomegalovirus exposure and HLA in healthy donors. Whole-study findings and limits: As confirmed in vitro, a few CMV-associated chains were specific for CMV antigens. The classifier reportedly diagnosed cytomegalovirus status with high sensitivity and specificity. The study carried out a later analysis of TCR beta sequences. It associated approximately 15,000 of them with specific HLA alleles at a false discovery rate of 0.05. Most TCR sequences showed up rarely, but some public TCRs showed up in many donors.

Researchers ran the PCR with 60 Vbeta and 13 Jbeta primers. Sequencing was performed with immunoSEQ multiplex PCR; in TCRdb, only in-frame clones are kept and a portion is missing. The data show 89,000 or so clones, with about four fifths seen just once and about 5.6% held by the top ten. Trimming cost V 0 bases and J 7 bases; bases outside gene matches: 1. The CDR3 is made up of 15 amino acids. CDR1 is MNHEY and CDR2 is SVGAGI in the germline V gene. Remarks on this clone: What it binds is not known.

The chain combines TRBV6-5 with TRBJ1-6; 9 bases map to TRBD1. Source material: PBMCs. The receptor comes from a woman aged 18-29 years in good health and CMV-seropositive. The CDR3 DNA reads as TGTGCCAGCAGTTACTCCGGGACAGGGAATTCACCCCTCCACTTT. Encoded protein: CASSYSGTGNSPLHF.